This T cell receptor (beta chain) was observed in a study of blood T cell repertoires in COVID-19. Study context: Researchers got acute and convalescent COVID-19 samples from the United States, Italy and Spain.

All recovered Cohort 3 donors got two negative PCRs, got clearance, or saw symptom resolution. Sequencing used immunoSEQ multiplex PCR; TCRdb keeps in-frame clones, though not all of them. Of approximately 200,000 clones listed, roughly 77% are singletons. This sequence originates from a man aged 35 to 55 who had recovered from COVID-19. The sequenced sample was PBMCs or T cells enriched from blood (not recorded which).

The chain's CDR3 is CASSQNTGTNGYTF. The CDR3 DNA is TGTGCCAGCTCACAGAATACAGGGACGAATGGCTACACCTTC. The chain has TRBV18 and TRBJ1-2; perhaps TRBD1 as D (6 bases). Trimming took 4 bases from V and 6 from J, leaving 15 bases between them. The CDR3 has 14 residues. Per the germline V gene, CDR1 is KGHSH and CDR2 is LQKENI.